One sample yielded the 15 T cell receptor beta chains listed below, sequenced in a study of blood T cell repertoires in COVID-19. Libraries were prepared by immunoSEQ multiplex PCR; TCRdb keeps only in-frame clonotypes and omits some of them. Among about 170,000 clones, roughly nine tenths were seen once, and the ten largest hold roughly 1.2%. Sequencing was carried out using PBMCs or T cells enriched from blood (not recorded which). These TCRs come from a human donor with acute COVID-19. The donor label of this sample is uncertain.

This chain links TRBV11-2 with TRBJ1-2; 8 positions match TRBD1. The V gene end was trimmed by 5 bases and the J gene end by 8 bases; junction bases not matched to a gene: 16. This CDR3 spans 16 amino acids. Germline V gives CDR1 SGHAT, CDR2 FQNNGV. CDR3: CASSTAHEQGVGGYTF. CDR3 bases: TGTGCCAGCAGCACCGCCCATGAACAGGGGGTAGGGGGCTACACCTTC.

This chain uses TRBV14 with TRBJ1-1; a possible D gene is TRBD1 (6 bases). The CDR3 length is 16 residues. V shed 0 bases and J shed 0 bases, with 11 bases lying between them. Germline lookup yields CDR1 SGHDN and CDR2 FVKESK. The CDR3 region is CASSQDQRGLNTEAFF. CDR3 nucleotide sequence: TGTGCCAGCAGCCAAGATCAAAGGGGGTTGAACACTGAAGCTTTCTTT.

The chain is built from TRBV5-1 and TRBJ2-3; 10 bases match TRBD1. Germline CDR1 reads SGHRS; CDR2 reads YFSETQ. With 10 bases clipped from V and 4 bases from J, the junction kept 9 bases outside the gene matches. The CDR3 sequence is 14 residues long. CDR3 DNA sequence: TGCGCCGGACGACAGGGGGCGCCAGCAGATACGCAGTATTTT. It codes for CAGRQGAPADTQYF.

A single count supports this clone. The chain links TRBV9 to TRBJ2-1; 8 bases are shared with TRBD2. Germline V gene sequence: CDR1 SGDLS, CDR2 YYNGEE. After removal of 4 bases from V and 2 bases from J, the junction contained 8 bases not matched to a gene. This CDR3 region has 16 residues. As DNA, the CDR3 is TGTGCCAGCAGCATTCAAGCGGGGGACACCTACAATGAGCAGTTCTTC. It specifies CASSIQAGDTYNEQFF.

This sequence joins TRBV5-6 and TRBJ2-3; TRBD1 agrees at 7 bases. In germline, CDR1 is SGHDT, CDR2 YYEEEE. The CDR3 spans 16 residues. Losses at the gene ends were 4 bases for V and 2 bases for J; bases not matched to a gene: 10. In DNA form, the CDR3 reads TGTGCCAGCAGCCCAGTAGGGGACAGCCTCACAGATACGCAGTATTTT. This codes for CASSPVGDSLTDTQYF.

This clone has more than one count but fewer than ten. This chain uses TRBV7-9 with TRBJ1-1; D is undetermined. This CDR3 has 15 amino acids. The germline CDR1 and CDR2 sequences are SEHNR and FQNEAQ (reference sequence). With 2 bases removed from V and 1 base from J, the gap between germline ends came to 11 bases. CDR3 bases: TGTGCCAGCAGCTTAAGGCCCAGCGGGAACACTGAAGCTTTCTTT. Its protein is CASSLRPSGNTEAFF.

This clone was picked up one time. The CDR3 loop reads CASSLHGATYNSPLHF. The CDR3, as DNA: TGTGCCAGCAGCTTACACGGAGCAACCTATAATTCACCCCTCCACTTT. V usage is TRBV7-2 and J usage is TRBJ1-6; no definite D call. The germline V and J ends were trimmed by 2 bases and 2 bases, with 10 bases remaining between them. The CDR3 runs 16 residues. The germline gives CDR1 SGHTA, CDR2 FQGNSA.

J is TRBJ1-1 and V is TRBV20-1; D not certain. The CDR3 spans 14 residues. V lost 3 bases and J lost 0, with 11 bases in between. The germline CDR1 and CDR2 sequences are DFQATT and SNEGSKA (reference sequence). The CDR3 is CSASFGRMNTEAFF. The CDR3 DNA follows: TGCAGTGCTAGTTTCGGTCGCATGAACACTGAAGCTTTCTTT.

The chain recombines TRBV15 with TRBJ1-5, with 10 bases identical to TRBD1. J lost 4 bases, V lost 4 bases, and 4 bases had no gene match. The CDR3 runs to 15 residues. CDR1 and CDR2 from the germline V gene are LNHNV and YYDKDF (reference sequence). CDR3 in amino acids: CATSTGQGFNQPQHF. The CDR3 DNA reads TGTGCCACCAGCACGGGACAGGGGTTTAATCAGCCCCAGCATTTT.

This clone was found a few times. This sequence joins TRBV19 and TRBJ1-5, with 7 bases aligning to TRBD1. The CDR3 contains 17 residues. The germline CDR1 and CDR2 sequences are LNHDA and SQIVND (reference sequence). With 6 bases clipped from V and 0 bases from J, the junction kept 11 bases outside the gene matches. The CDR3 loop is CASRTGTLFYSNQPQHF. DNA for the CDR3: TGTGCCAGTAGGACAGGGACGCTATTTTATAGCAATCAGCCCCAGCATTTT.

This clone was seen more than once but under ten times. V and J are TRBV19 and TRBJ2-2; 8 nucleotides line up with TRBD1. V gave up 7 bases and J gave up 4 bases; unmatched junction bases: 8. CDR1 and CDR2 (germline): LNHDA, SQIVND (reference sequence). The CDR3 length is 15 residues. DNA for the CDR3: TGTGCCAGTACCACCAGACAGGGGAGCACCGGGGAGCTGTTTTTT. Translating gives CASTTRQGSTGELFF.

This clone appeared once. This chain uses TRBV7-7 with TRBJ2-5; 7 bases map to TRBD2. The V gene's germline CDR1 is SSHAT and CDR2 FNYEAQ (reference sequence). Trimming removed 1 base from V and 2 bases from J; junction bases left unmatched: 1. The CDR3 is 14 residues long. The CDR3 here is CASSLGLAQETQYF. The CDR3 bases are TGTGCCAGCAGCTTAGGACTAGCACAAGAGACCCAGTACTTC.

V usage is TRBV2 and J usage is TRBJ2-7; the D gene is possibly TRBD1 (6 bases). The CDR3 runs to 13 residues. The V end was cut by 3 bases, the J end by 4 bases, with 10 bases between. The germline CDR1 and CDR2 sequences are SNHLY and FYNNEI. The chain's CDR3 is CASSEGAVYEQYF. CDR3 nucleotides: TGTGCCAGCAGTGAGGGGGCAGTATACGAGCAGTACTTC. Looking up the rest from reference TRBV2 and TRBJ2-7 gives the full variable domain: EPEVTQTPSHQVTQMGQEVILRCVPISNHLYFYWYRQILGQKVEFLVSFYNNEISEKSEIFDDQFSVERPDGSNFTLKIRSTKLEDSAMYFCASSEGAVYEQYFGPGTRLTVT.

In DNA form, the CDR3 reads TGTGCCAGTAGTGATCGGCTAGCGGGGGCAAATGAGCAGTTCTTC. Translating gives CASSDRLAGANEQFF. V is TRBV19 and J is TRBJ2-1, with 10 bases aligning to TRBD2. Germline V gene data show CDR1 as LNHDA and CDR2 as SQIVND (reference sequence). The CDR3 loop spans 15 amino acids. Trimming took 5 bases from V and 7 from J; bases not matched to a gene: 8.

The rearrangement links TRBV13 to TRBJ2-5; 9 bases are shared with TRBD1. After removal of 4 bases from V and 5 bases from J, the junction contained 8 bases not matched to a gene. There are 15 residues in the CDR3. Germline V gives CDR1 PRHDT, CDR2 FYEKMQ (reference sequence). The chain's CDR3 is CASSSRTGVGETQYF. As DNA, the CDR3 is TGTGCCAGCAGCTCCCGGACAGGGGTCGGGGAGACCCAGTACTTC.